The source of this TCR beta chain is a study of blood T cell repertoires in COVID-19. About the research overall: Donors in the United States, Italy and Spain gave samples during acute or convalescent COVID-19. PBMCs, B-cell-depleted T cells, or T cells provided the cDNA or gDNA that made up the material.

In the authors' workflow: Scientists estimated how many nucleated cells there were by amplifying reference gene primers. Sequencing was performed with immunoSEQ multiplex PCR; in TCRdb, only in-frame clones are kept and a portion is missing. The V and J calls and the clone size are those of that table, but D and trimming were determined from the DNA. The top ten clones hold less than 3.5% of a sample with 210,000 or so clones, about nine tenths of them seen once. Source material: peripheral blood. The TCR comes from a man aged 30 to 45 with COVID-19, enrolled during active disease.

This CDR3 is CASSGGTGGVYGYTF. CDR3 DNA sequence: TGTGCCAGTAGTGGGGGGACAGGGGGCGTCTATGGCTACACCTTC. The chain carries TRBV19 and TRBJ1-2, with 12 positions matching TRBD1. The CDR3 is 15 amino acids. J lost 4 bases, V lost 5 bases, and 5 bases had no gene match. CDR1 is LNHDA, CDR2 SQIVND, per germline (reference sequence).